This T cell receptor (beta chain) stems from a study of T cell responses to AZD1222 COVID-19 vaccine. Study details: The analysis combined second doses at about 4 or about 12 weeks.

Generated by immunoSEQ multiplex PCR, the TCRdb table keeps only in-frame clones and is missing some. Altogether tens of thousands of clones are present, around 90% being singletons, with the ten largest covering approximately 8.7%. Whole-study results and caveats: Spike-spanning, vaccine-associated CD4 TCRs were dominant at 160-218 and 743-854. The number of AZD1222 recipients seropositive at baseline was only five or six. Samples come after the peak T cell response, not at day 14.

Germline loops: CDR1 SGHRS, CDR2 YFSETQ. V shed 3 bases and J shed 4 bases, with 13 bases lying between them. CDR3 length: 15 residues. Notes on this clone: Its antigen is unidentified.

This chain links TRBV5-1 with TRBJ1-4, with D possibly matching TRBD1 (6 bases). The clonotype comes from an adult in good health. The starting material was peripheral blood, obtained on day 0 of AZD1222 vaccination. CDR3 loop: CASSYGDIGNEKLFF. As DNA, the CDR3 is TGCGCCAGCAGCTACGGGGACATTGGTAATGAAAAACTGTTTTTT.